This T cell receptor (beta chain) was recovered during a study of blood T cell repertoires in COVID-19. The CDR3 has 14 amino acids. V lost 7 bases, J lost 7 bases, and 17 bases lay in between. Germline assignment: CDR1 LNHDA and CDR2 SQIVND (reference sequence). Produced via immunoSEQ multiplex PCR; TCRdb's table is partial and in-frame only. This table holds 200,000 to 250,000 clones, more than 75% found once. Living in about two dozen US areas, the participants were between roughly 18 and 90 years of age. Material: PBMCs or T cells enriched from blood (not recorded which). This sequence was found in a man under 40 with acute COVID-19. The chain joins TRBV19 to TRBJ2-4, with a tentative D call TRBD2 (6 bases). The CDR3 nucleotides read TGTGCCAGTATTGGGAGCCGGGACTCGAACATTCAGTACTTC. Its protein product is CASIGSRDSNIQYF. Full variable domain (missing parts from reference TRBV19 and TRBJ2-4): DGGITQSPKYLFRKEGQNVTLSCEQNLNHDAMYWYRQDPGQGLRLIYYSQIVNDFQKGDIAEGYSVSREKKESFPLTVTSAQKNPTAFYLCASIGSRDSNIQYFGAGTRLSVL.